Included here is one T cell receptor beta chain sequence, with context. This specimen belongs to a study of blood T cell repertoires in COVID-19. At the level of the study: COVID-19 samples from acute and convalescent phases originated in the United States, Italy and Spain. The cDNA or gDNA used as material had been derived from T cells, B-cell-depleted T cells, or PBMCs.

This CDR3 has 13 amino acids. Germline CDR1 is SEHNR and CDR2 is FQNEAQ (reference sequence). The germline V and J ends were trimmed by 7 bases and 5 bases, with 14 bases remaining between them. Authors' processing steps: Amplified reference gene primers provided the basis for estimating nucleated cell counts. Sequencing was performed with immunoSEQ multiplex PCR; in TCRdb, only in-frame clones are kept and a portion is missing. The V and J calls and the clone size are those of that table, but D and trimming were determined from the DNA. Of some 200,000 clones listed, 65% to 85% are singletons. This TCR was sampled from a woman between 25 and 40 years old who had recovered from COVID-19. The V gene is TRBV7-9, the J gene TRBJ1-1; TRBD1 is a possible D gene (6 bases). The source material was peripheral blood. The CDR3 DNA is TGTGCCAGCATACGAAACAGGGCGACTGAAGCTTTCTTT. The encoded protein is CASIRNRATEAFF. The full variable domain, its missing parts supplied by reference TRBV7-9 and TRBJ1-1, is DTGVSQNPRHKITKRGQNVTFRCDPISEHNRLYWYRQTLGQGPEFLTYFQNEAQLEKSRLLSDRFSAERPKGSFSTLEIQRTEQGDSAMYLCASIRNRATEAFFGQGTRLTVV.